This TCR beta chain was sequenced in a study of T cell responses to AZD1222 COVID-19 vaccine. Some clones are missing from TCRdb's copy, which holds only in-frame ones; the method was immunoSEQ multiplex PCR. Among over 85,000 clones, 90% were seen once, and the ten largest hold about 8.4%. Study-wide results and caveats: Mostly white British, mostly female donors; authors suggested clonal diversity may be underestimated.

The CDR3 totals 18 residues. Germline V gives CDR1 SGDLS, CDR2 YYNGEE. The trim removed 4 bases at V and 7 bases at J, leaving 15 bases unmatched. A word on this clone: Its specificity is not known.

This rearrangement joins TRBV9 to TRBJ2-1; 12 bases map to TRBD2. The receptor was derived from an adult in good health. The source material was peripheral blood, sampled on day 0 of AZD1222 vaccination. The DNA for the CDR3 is TGTGCCAGCAGCCCCCGTCCTAGCGGGGGGGCGGGGTCGAATGAGCAGTTCTTC. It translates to CASSPRPSGGAGSNEQFF.